Listed below are T cell receptor beta chains from one sample, sequenced in a study of OX40 agonist ivuxolimab in advanced cancers. Generated by immunoSEQ multiplex PCR, the TCRdb table keeps only in-frame clones and is missing some. The table shows more than 25,000 clones, with 84% occurring only once. Sequenced material: CD4+ or CD8+ T cells sorted from blood, taken in a trial of the OX40 agonist ivuxolimab. These receptors all stem from an adult with an advanced solid tumor such as melanoma, head and neck, liver or kidney cancer. CDR3s include the opening cysteine and the closing phenylalanine or tryptophan. D genes are given only for firm matches. Clone sizes are given selectively: once, few, many, or a class where the clone is expanded.

clone_size | j_call | d_call | v_call | cdr3_nt | cdr3_aa
medium-sized | TRBJ1-2 | TRBD1 | TRBV29-1 | TGCAGCGTTACTGACGGACAGGGGAGTAGCGGCTACACCTTC | CSVTDGQGSSGYTF
. | TRBJ2-7 | . | TRBV11-2 | TGTGCCAGCAGCTTAGAAGGCAGTACAGCCTACGAGCAGTACTTC | CASSLEGSTAYEQYF
. | TRBJ2-7 | TRBD1 | TRBV5-1 | TGCGCCAGCAGCTTGGGGACAGGGAATCCCTACGAGCAGTACTTC | CASSLGTGNPYEQYF
. | TRBJ2-1 | TRBD2 | TRBV6-6 | TGTGCCAGCAGTTACTCCGAGCGGGAGCCCTACAATGAGCAGTTCTTC | CASSYSEREPYNEQFF
. | TRBJ2-2 | TRBD2 | TRBV13 | TGTGCCAGCAGCGCGGGACTAGCGGGGGGGGAAACCTCCCCCTTTAAAACCGGGGAGCTGTTTTTT | CASSAGLAGGETSPFKTGELFF
. | TRBJ1-6 | TRBD1 | TRBV28 | TGTGCCAGCAGCCCCGGGACAGGGGGTTCACCCCTCCACTTT | CASSPGTGGSPLHF
. | TRBJ2-1 | TRBD2 | TRBV13 | TGTGCCAGCAGCCCCCGGACTAGCGGGATCAATGAGCAGTTCTTC | CASSPRTSGINEQFF
. | TRBJ2-4 | TRBD1 | TRBV27 | TGTGCCAGCAGTCCCGGGACAGGGGGTGTCAAAAACATTCAGTACTTC | CASSPGTGGVKNIQYF
. | TRBJ2-7 | . | TRBV7-6 | TGTGCCAGCAGCTTAGGGGTTGGGAGCGAGCAGTACTTC | CASSLGVGSEQYF
. | TRBJ2-3 | . | TRBV5-8 | TGTGCCAGCAGCTTGGCCAGGACTCATCACGCAGATACGCAGTATTTT | CASSLARTHHADTQYF
. | TRBJ2-5 | . | TRBV4-1 | TGCGCCAGCAGCCCCCAGGAGGGGGTTCAAGAGACCCAGTACTTC | CASSPQEGVQETQYF
. | TRBJ1-1 | . | TRBV11-3 | TGTGCCAGCAGCTTAGGGGCAGGGATCACTGAAGCTTTCTTT | CASSLGAGITEAFF
. | TRBJ1-1 | . | TRBV5-6 | TGTGCCAGCCGAGGTGGTGGTGGCACTGAAGCTTTCTTT | CASRGGGGTEAFF
. | TRBJ1-2 | TRBD1 | TRBV7-6 | TGTGCCAGCAGTCCTGGGACAGGGTTATATGGCTACACCTTC | CASSPGTGLYGYTF
. | TRBJ2-5 | TRBD2 | TRBV7-8 | TGTGCCAGCAGCTTATGGACTAGCGGGGAGACCCAGTACTTC | CASSLWTSGETQYF
. | TRBJ1-1 | . | TRBV30 | TGTGCCTGGAAGACCTACACTGAAGCTTTCTTT | CAWKTYTEAFF
. | TRBJ2-7 | TRBD1 | TRBV5-1 | TGCGCCAGCAGCTTGGTTGGACAGGTATACCTCTACGAGCAGTACTTC | CASSLVGQVYLYEQYF
. | TRBJ1-1 | . | TRBV9 | TGTGCCAGCAGCGTAGACTCTTTGGGGTCTGAAGCTTTCTTT | CASSVDSLGSEAFF
. | TRBJ2-1 | . | TRBV19 | TGTGCCAGTTCGGCGACCTACAATGAGCAGTTCTTC | CASSATYNEQFF
. | TRBJ2-3 | TRBD1 | TRBV14 | TGTGCCAGCAGCCCCTTTCGGACAGGGGACCTCACAGATACGCAGTATTTT | CASSPFRTGDLTDTQYF
. | TRBJ2-5 | . | TRBV5-5 | TGTGCCAGCAGCTTGCTTACAGGGCGGGAGACCCAGTACTTC | CASSLLTGRETQYF
medium-sized | TRBJ2-7 | TRBD2 | TRBV2 | TGTGCCAGCAGTTCGGCGGGAGGCTACGAGCAGTACTTC | CASSSAGGYEQYF